This T cell receptor beta chain was captured by sequencing in a study of blood T cell repertoires in COVID-19 (dated by TCRdb to the early 2020s). Regarding the research as a whole: Samples from collaborators originated in the United States, Italy and Spain and spanned both the acute and convalescent phases of COVID-19. The prospective study material was composed of cDNA or gDNA derived from T cells, B-cell-depleted T cells, or PBMCs. Subjects who had been exposed to COVID-19, were actively infected with it, or had recovered from it provided the deeply sampled blood TCRbeta repertoires that made up the dataset. The repertoires were released in a freely available public database intended as a resource for research on the immune response to SARS-CoV-2. The samples were drawn from the first 160 participants of the ongoing ImmuneRACE study and from 1,254 subjects provided by 6 global collaborators. The sample metadata nearly always contained a de-identified subject ID, COVID-19 status, age in years and sex. Where available, HLA class I and class II types were taken from metadata supplied by the sample provider and were not determined by assay-based typing. What the work shows at the level of the full study, not this receptor alone: Clinical and demographic metadata were provided uncurated, with the amount varying by source and participant.

In Seattle, one collaborating source enrolled patients while the infection was active and tracked those patients longitudinally over the course of disease. Collaborating institutions collected whole blood in K2EDTA tubes following their own protocols. For TCRbeta analysis, collaborator samples were shipped as frozen whole blood, as isolated PBMCs, or as DNA extracted from either sample type. V is pared back by 2 bases and J by 6 bases, with 7 bases lying between the germline termini. Looking up the germline V gene (reference sequence) yields CDR1 GTSNPN and CDR2 SVGIG. The CDR3 contains 12 residues, cysteine and phenylalanine counted. Here the CDR3 DNA is all that survives: 36 bases in frame from base 1. As concerns this clone: Its antigen remains unidentified. Base qualities are missing; no much larger clone stands one base away.

The immunoSEQ Assay, a bias-controlled multiplex PCR, was used to amplify TCRbeta CDR3 regions from genomic DNA. On the study's bioinformatics: The number of nucleated cells in each sample was estimated by amplification of reference gene primers within the assay. To quantify the absolute abundance of each unique TCRbeta CDR3 rearrangement, sequence reads were collapsed and filtered. Productive Simpson clonality was computed per sample as the square root of Simpson's diversity index over productive rearrangements. This is the immuneACCESS table as TCRdb keeps it, with only in-frame sequences that have V and J called. A part of the clones is gone; compared with another copy, unresolved V genes explain less than half, and the rest is unexplained. V, J and clone size were drawn from that table, and D and trimming were deduced from the DNA. Recorded for this sample are roughly 210,000 clones; approximately 80% of them occurred a single time. Clones ranked in the top ten supply roughly a tenth of the sample.

Specimen: peripheral blood. The clonotype was recovered from an elderly woman with COVID-19, enrolled during active disease. The V and J segments used are TRBV30 and TRBJ2-2; the D gene identity is not certain. The DNA sequence is TGTGCCTGGAGTCCGCGCTCCGGGGAGCTGTTTTTT. It specifies CAWSPRSGELFF.